What follows describes a single T cell receptor beta chain. It has no known antigen specificity. No base quality information exists; no much larger clone differs at one position. The method behind the library was the immunoSEQ multiplex PCR assay. In the paper's pipeline: To diagnose cytomegalovirus status from the catalog of TCR beta chain sequences, a statistical classification framework was built. What TCRdb holds here is the immuneACCESS table cut down to in-frame rearrangements. Part of the clones is not present; checked against another copy, under half of the missing clones reflect an unresolved V gene, and the others are unexplained. V, J and clone size are taken as reported in that table, and D and trimming were inferred from the DNA itself. The sample records hundreds of thousands of clones, 87% of which are singletons. Of the sample, 2.6% falls within the top ten clones. The cysteine opens and the phenylalanine closes a CDR3 of 17 amino acids. The kept DNA is CDR3 alone, 51 bases in frame from the first base. Looking up the germline V gene yields CDR1 SGHTA and CDR2 FQGTGA. V and J lose 5 bases and 4 bases, and a span of 22 bases separates them.

Donors formed part of the validation cohort, which comprised over a hundred subjects and was distinct from the first cohort of several hundred subjects. These data are taken from a study of cytomegalovirus exposure and HLA in healthy donors (dated by TCRdb to the late 2010s). Context from the whole study: A later analysis indicated that the 90 to 150 validation repertoires were generated on the platform also employed for the 700 or so repertoires of the first cohort. The study aimed to test whether signatures of past pathogen exposure could be identified by cataloging public T cell receptors. A separate validation cohort of 90 to 150 different subjects was used in addition to the roughly 700-subject first cohort. To predict cytomegalovirus infection status, the study combined high-throughput TCR immunosequencing, statistical association of individual TCRs with disease status, and machine learning. What the study reported, not specific to this receptor: It was suggested by the authors that the approach could potentially be generalized to other disease states and immunological phenotypes. In both the original and validation cohorts, the classifier was reported to diagnose cytomegalovirus status with high specificity and sensitivity. In a later analysis, TCRs clustered in the first cohort were found to also tend to co-occur in the roughly 110 validation repertoires, with approximately 93% of cluster scores above 0. A few of the identified cytomegalovirus-associated TCR beta chains were confirmed in vitro to be specific for cytomegalovirus antigens. All 110 or so repertoires were used to score co-occurrence in the validation cohort in a later analysis, because that analysis had no HLA typing for the cohort. Most TCR sequences were observed very rarely across donors, whereas some public TCRs were present in many individuals. The study listed approximately 160 TCR beta chains as associated with cytomegalovirus.

The sample comprised PBMCs. The chain is made from TRBV7-3 and TRBJ2-3, with TRBD2 tentatively as D gene (5 bases match). The sequence was obtained from a man aged 18 to 29 in good health and CMV-seronegative. The nucleotides read TGTGCCAGCAGCCCCCGGCCTAGGGCGGAGGCCTCAGATACGCAGTATTTT. Translated, it reads CASSPRPRAEASDTQYF.